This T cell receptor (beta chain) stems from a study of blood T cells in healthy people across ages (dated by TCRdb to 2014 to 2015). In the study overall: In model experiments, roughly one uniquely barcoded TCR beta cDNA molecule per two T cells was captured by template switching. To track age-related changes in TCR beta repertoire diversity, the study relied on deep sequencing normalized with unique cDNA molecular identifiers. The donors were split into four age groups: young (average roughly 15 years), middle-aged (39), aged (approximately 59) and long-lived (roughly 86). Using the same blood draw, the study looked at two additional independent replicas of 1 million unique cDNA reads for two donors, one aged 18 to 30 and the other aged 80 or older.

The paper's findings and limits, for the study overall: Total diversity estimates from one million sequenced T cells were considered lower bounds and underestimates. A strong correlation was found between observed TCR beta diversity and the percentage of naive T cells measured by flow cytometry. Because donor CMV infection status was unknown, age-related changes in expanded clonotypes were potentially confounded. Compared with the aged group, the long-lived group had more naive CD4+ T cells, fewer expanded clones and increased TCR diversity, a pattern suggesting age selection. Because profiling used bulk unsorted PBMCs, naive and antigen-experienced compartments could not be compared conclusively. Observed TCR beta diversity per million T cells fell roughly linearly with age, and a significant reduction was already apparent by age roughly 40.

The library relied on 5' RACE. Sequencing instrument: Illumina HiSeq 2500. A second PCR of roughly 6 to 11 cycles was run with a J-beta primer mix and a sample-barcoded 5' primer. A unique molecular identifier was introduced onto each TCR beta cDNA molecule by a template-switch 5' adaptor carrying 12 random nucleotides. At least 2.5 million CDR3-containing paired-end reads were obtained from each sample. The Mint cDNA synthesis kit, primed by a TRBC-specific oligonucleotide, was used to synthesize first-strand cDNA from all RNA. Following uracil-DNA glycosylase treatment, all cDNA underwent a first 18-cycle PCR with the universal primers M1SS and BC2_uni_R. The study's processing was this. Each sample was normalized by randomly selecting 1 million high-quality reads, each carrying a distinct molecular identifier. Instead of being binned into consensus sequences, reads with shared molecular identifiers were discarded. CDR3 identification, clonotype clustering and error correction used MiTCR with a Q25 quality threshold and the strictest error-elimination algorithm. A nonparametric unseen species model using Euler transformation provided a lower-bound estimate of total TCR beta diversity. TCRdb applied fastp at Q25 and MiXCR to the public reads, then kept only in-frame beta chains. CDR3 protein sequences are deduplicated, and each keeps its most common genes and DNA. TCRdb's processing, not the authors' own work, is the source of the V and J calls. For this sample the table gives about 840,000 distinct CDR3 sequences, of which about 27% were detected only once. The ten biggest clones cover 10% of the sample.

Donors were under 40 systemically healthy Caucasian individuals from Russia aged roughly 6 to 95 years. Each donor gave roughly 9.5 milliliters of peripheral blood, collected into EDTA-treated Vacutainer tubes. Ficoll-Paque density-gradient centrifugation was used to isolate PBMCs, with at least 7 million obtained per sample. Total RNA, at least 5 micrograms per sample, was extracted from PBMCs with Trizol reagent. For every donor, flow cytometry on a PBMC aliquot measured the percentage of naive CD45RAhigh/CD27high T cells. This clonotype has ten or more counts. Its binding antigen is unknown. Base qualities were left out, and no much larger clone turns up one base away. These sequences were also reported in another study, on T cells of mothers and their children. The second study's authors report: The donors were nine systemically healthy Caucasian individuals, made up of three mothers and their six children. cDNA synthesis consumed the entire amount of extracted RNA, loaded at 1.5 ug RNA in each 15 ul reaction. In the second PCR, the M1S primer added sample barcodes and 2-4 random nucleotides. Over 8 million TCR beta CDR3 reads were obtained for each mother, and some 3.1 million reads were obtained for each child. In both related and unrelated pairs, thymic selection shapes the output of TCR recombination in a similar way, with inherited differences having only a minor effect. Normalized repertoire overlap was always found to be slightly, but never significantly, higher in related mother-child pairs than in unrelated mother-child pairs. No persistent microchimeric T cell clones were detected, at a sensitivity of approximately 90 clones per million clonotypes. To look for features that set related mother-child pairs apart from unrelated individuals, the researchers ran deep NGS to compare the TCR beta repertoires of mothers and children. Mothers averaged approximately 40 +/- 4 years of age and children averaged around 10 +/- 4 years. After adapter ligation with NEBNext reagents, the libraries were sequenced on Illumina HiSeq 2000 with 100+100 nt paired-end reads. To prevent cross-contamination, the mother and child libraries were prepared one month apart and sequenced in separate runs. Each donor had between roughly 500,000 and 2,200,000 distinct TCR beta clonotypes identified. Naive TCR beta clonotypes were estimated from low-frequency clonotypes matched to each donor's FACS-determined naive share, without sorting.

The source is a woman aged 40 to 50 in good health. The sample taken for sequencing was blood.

This receptor carries the CDR3 CASSFSGQGSSPLHF. The DNA reads TGTGCCAGCAGCTTTAGTGGACAGGGGAGTTCACCCCTCCACTTT. Recombination linked TRBV7-2 to TRBJ1-6, and 9 junctional nucleotides match TRBD1. The CDR3 runs 15 residues from the cysteine to the phenylalanine. Left in the record is the CDR3 DNA by itself, 45 bases read in frame from the first base. V ends up 3 bases short and J 9 bases short, with an unmatched junction base count of 6. The germline V gene sets CDR1 to SGHTA and CDR2 to FQGNSA.